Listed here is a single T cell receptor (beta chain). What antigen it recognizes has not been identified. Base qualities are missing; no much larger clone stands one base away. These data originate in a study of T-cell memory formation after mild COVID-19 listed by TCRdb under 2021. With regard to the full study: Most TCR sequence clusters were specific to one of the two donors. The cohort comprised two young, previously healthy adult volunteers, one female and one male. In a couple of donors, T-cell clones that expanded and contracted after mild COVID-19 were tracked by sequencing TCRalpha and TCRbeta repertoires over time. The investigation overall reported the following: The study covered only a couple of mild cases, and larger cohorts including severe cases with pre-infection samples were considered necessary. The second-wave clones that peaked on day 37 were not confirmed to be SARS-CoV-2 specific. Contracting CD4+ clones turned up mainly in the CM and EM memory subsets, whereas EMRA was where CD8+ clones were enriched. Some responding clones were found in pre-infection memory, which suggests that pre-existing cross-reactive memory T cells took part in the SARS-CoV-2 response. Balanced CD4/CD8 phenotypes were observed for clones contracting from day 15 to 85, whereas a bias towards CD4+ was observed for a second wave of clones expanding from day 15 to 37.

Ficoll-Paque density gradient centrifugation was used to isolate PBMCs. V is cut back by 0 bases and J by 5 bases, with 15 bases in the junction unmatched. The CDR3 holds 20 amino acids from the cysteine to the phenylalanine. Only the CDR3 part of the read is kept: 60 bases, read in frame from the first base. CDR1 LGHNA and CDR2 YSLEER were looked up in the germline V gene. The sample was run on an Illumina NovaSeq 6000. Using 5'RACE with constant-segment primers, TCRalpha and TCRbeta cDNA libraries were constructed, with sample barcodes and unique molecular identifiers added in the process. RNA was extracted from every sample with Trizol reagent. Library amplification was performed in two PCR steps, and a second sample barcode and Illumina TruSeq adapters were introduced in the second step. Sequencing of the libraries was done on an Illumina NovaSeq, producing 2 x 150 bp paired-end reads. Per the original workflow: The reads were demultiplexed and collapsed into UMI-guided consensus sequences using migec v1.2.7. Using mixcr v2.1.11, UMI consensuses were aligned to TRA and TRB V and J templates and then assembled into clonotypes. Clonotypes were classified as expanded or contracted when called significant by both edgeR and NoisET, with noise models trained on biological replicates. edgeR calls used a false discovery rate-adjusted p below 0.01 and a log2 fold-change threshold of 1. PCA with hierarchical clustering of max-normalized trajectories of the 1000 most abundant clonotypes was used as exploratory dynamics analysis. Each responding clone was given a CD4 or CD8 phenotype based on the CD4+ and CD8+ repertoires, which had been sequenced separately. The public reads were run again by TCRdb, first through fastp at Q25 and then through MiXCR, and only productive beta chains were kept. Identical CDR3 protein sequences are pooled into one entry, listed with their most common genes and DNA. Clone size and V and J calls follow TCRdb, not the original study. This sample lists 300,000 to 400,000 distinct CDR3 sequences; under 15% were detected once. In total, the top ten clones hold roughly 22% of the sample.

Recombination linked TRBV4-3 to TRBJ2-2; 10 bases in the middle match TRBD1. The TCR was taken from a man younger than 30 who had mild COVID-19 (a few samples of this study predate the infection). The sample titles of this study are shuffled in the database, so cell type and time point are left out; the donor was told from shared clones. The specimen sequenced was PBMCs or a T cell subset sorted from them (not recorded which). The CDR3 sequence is CASSQELGGQGFSGTGELFF. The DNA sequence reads TGCGCCAGCAGCCAAGAGTTGGGGGGACAGGGGTTTTCGGGAACCGGGGAGCTGTTTTTT.